This is a list of T cell receptor beta chains from one sample in a study of PD-1 blockade in classical Hodgkin lymphoma. The assay was immunoSEQ multiplex PCR, and TCRdb's table has in-frame clones only and misses some. The table shows 70,000 or so clones, with about two thirds occurring only once. The sample was peripheral blood mononuclear cells (PBMCs), taken before the second cycle of nivolumab. Receptors originate from a human donor with classical Hodgkin lymphoma. CDR3s include the opening cysteine and the closing phenylalanine or tryptophan. The order of the fields is V gene, J gene, clone size, D gene, CDR3 DNA, CDR3 protein. D genes are given only for firm matches. Size is stated for part of the rows, as once, few or many counts, or as a class when the clone is expanded.

TRBV7-6	TRBJ2-3	once	TRBD2	TGTGCCAGCAGCTTTCTCCTAGCGGGGCAGACAGATACGCAGTATTTT	CASSFLLAGQTDTQYF
TRBV11-2	TRBJ2-7	-	TRBD1	TGTGCCAGCAGCCTCCGGGCAGGGGGTATCCACGAGCAGTACTTC	CASSLRAGGIHEQYF
TRBV28	TRBJ1-6	-	-	TGTGCCAGCAGTTTGAACTCGGGAGCTAATTCACCCCTCCACTTT	CASSLNSGANSPLHF
TRBV6-6	TRBJ2-7	few	-	TGTGCCAGCAGTTACGCCGGACAGACCTACGAGCAGTACTTC	CASSYAGQTYEQYF
TRBV2	TRBJ2-7	-	TRBD1	TGTGCCAGCAGTGCCCCGGGACAGGGCTACGAGCAGTACTTC	CASSAPGQGYEQYF
TRBV5-5	TRBJ1-2	-	TRBD1	TGTGCCAGCAGCGTTACAGGGGCAGATGGCTACACCTTC	CASSVTGADGYTF
TRBV28	TRBJ2-5	few	TRBD2	TGTGCCAGCAGTTTAACTAGCGGGGGTTTAGAGACCCAGTACTTC	CASSLTSGGLETQYF
TRBV6-5	TRBJ2-3	few	TRBD2	TGTGCCACGAAGGGCGGGGGGGCAGGTACGCAGTATTTT	CATKGGGAGTQYF
TRBV6-1	TRBJ2-7	-	-	TGTGCCAGCAGTGAACAGGGACTTAAAAAAAGCTACGAGCAGTACTTC	CASSEQGLKKSYEQYF
TRBV11-2	TRBJ2-1	-	-	TGTGCCAGCAGCCGAGAGATTGTCACCAATGAGCAGTTCTTC	CASSREIVTNEQFF
TRBV19	TRBJ2-5	-	-	TGTGCCAGTAGTCTCGGGTCAACGGGTGAGACCCAGTACTTC	CASSLGSTGETQYF
TRBV6-5	TRBJ2-3	once	-	TGTGCCAGCAGCCCTCAGCGGGTGAGGGATACGCAGTATTTT	CASSPQRVRDTQYF
TRBV9	TRBJ2-6	-	-	TGTGCCAGCAGCGTAGCTAGATCCCCACAGGGTTCAGGGGCCAACGTCCTGACTTTC	CASSVARSPQGSGANVLTF
TRBV15	TRBJ1-1	-	-	TGTGCCACCAGCTTAGGTTGGGGGGCCACTGAAGCTTTCTTT	CATSLGWGATEAFF
TRBV10-3	TRBJ2-1	-	-	TGTGCCATCAGTGAGGTTAGCGCCCCTATGAAGCAGTTCTTC	CAISEVSAPMKQFF
TRBV19	TRBJ1-2	-	TRBD1	TGTGCCAGTAGTCGTCCCGGGACAGGCGACTATGGCTACACCTTC	CASSRPGTGDYGYTF
TRBV19	TRBJ2-2	-	-	TGTGCCAGTAGTATTCTGACCCAGGGGACCGGGGAGCTGTTTTTT	CASSILTQGTGELFF
TRBV11-3	TRBJ2-3	-	-	TGTGCCAGCAGCTTAAATGGCGGCACTAGCACAGATACGCAGTATTTT	CASSLNGGTSTDTQYF
TRBV11-2	TRBJ2-3	-	TRBD2	TGTGCCAGCAGCTTGACTAGCGGGGGGTTCACAGATACGCAGTATTTT	CASSLTSGGFTDTQYF
TRBV28	TRBJ2-3	-	TRBD1	TGTGCCAGCAGAGCCGGGACAGGCTTAACAGATACGCAGTATTTT	CASRAGTGLTDTQYF
TRBV28	TRBJ2-3	-	-	TGTGCCAGCACCAGGGTGAATACGCAGTATTTT	CASTRVNTQYF
TRBV30	TRBJ2-7	-	TRBD1	TGTGCCTGGAGTTCGGGGACAGGGAAAGGTTCTTACGAGCAGTACTTC	CAWSSGTGKGSYEQYF
TRBV10-3	TRBJ2-2	-	-	TGTGCCATCAGTGAAACAGGGAGGGCCACCGGGGAGCTGTTTTTT	CAISETGRATGELFF
TRBV11-2	TRBJ2-1	-	TRBD2	TGTGCCAGCAGCTCCGGGGGGAGCTCCTACAATGAGCAGTTCTTC	CASSSGGSSYNEQFF
TRBV6-1	TRBJ1-6	once	-	TGTGCCAGCCAGGAGAGCTCCTATAATTCACCCCTCCACTTT	CASQESSYNSPLHF
TRBV6-5	TRBJ1-5	-	TRBD1	TGTGCCAGCAGTGGGGACAGAAATCAGCCCCAGCATTTT	CASSGDRNQPQHF
TRBV14	TRBJ2-5	-	-	TGTGCCAGCAGCCAAGATTATAGGGGGGAGACCCAGTACTTC	CASSQDYRGETQYF
TRBV6-6	TRBJ1-5	few	-	TGTGCCAGCAGTTACTCGAGTCAGGGTGGAGATCAGCCCCAGCATTTT	CASSYSSQGGDQPQHF
TRBV2	TRBJ1-1	-	TRBD1	TGTGCCAGCAGCAGGGGGCTAATGAACACTGAAGCTTTCTTT	CASSRGLMNTEAFF
TRBV7-9	TRBJ1-2	-	-	TGTGCCAGCAGCTTAGGGGGGGAGCTTTTGAATGGCTACACCTTC	CASSLGGELLNGYTF
TRBV2	TRBJ2-2	-	-	TGTGCCAGCAGTAAGACAGAGGCGAACACCGGGGAGCTGTTTTTT	CASSKTEANTGELFF
TRBV19	TRBJ1-1	many	-	TGTGCCAGTAGTAAGGAGAGGGACACTGAAGCTTTCTTT	CASSKERDTEAFF
TRBV28	TRBJ1-2	-	-	TGTGCCAGTTTGGGACACCAGCGCTATGGCTACACCTTC	CASLGHQRYGYTF
TRBV10-3	TRBJ2-2	-	-	TGTGCCATCAGATGGAGATCCGGGGAGCTGTTTTTT	CAIRWRSGELFF
TRBV7-9	TRBJ1-2	-	-	TGTGCCAGCAGCTTAGGGGCAGGGCTTGACTATGGCTACACCTTC	CASSLGAGLDYGYTF
TRBV19	TRBJ1-1	-	TRBD1	TGTGCCAGTAGAGACAGGGTGAACACTGAAGCTTTCTTT	CASRDRVNTEAFF
TRBV18	TRBJ1-1	-	-	TGTGCCAGCTCTCTAGGACAGCTTAACACTGAAGCTTTCTTT	CASSLGQLNTEAFF
TRBV7-9	TRBJ2-7	-	-	TGTGCCAGCAGCTATCCCCCCTCAGAGCAGTACTTC	CASSYPPSEQYF
TRBV7-3	TRBJ2-3	-	TRBD2	TGTGCCAGCAGTGCGGGGGGGCCGACAGATACGCAGTATTTT	CASSAGGPTDTQYF
TRBV29-1	TRBJ2-7	few	TRBD1	TGCAGCGTTGGGGGACAGGGAACGGGGTACGAGCAGTACTTC	CSVGGQGTGYEQYF
TRBV7-9	TRBJ2-7	few	-	TGTGCCAGCAGCTTAGAGGGGAGCGAGCAGTACTTC	CASSLEGSEQYF
TRBV25-1	TRBJ2-5	-	-	TGTGCCAGCAGTGAATATAAAGAAGGGGAGACCCAGTACTTC	CASSEYKEGETQYF
TRBV9	TRBJ2-2	-	-	TGTGCCAGCAGCGTAACTCTCCCTACCGCCGGGGAGCTGTTTTTT	CASSVTLPTAGELFF
TRBV28	TRBJ1-5	-	-	TGTGCCAGCAGTTTACCGGGTATGGGGAGTCAGCCCCAGCATTTT	CASSLPGMGSQPQHF
TRBV5-1	TRBJ2-7	-	-	TGCGCCAGCAGCCTCATAGGGCCAGGGATCGACGAGCAGTACTTC	CASSLIGPGIDEQYF
TRBV4-2	TRBJ2-2	-	-	TGTGCCAGCAGCTTGGCGGGGAATAGGGAGCTGTTTTTT	CASSLAGNRELFF
TRBV7-9	TRBJ2-2	-	-	TGTGCCAGCAGCTTAAATGGGAACACCGGGGAGCTGTTTTTT	CASSLNGNTGELFF
TRBV2	TRBJ1-1	once	-	TGTGCCAGCACTCCGGGACGGGAAAGGTCTGAAGCTTTCTTT	CASTPGRERSEAFF
TRBV5-4	TRBJ2-1	-	-	TGTGCCAGCAGTTCCCCCTATTTTAGCTCCTACAATGAGCAGTTCTTC	CASSSPYFSSYNEQFF
TRBV6-6	TRBJ2-3	-	TRBD2	TGTGCCAGCAGTTACACCGGGACTAGCTCAGATACGCAGTATTTT	CASSYTGTSSDTQYF
TRBV5-1	TRBJ1-4	-	TRBD1	TGCGCCAGCAGCCCGGGACAGCTTGAAAAACTGTTTTTT	CASSPGQLEKLFF
TRBV25-1	TRBJ1-2	-	-	TGTGCCAGCAGCCTTGCCGGGAACTATGGCTACACCTTC	CASSLAGNYGYTF
TRBV11-3	TRBJ1-1	-	-	TGTGCCAGCAGCTTGGCCCGGGAACGAGCTTTCTTT	CASSLARERAFF
TRBV30	TRBJ2-7	few	TRBD1	TGTGCCTACCCCAGGGGGGACAGGCCTATCATGGGGATCGAGCAGTACTTC	CAYPRGDRPIMGIEQYF
TRBV25-1	TRBJ2-3	-	-	TGTGCCAGCAGCCCGGGGGTAATAAGAGACACAGATACGCAGTATTTT	CASSPGVIRDTDTQYF
TRBV10-3	TRBJ2-7	-	-	TGTGCCATCAGGCAGCGGCTCTATGAGTACGAGCAGTACTTC	CAIRQRLYEYEQYF